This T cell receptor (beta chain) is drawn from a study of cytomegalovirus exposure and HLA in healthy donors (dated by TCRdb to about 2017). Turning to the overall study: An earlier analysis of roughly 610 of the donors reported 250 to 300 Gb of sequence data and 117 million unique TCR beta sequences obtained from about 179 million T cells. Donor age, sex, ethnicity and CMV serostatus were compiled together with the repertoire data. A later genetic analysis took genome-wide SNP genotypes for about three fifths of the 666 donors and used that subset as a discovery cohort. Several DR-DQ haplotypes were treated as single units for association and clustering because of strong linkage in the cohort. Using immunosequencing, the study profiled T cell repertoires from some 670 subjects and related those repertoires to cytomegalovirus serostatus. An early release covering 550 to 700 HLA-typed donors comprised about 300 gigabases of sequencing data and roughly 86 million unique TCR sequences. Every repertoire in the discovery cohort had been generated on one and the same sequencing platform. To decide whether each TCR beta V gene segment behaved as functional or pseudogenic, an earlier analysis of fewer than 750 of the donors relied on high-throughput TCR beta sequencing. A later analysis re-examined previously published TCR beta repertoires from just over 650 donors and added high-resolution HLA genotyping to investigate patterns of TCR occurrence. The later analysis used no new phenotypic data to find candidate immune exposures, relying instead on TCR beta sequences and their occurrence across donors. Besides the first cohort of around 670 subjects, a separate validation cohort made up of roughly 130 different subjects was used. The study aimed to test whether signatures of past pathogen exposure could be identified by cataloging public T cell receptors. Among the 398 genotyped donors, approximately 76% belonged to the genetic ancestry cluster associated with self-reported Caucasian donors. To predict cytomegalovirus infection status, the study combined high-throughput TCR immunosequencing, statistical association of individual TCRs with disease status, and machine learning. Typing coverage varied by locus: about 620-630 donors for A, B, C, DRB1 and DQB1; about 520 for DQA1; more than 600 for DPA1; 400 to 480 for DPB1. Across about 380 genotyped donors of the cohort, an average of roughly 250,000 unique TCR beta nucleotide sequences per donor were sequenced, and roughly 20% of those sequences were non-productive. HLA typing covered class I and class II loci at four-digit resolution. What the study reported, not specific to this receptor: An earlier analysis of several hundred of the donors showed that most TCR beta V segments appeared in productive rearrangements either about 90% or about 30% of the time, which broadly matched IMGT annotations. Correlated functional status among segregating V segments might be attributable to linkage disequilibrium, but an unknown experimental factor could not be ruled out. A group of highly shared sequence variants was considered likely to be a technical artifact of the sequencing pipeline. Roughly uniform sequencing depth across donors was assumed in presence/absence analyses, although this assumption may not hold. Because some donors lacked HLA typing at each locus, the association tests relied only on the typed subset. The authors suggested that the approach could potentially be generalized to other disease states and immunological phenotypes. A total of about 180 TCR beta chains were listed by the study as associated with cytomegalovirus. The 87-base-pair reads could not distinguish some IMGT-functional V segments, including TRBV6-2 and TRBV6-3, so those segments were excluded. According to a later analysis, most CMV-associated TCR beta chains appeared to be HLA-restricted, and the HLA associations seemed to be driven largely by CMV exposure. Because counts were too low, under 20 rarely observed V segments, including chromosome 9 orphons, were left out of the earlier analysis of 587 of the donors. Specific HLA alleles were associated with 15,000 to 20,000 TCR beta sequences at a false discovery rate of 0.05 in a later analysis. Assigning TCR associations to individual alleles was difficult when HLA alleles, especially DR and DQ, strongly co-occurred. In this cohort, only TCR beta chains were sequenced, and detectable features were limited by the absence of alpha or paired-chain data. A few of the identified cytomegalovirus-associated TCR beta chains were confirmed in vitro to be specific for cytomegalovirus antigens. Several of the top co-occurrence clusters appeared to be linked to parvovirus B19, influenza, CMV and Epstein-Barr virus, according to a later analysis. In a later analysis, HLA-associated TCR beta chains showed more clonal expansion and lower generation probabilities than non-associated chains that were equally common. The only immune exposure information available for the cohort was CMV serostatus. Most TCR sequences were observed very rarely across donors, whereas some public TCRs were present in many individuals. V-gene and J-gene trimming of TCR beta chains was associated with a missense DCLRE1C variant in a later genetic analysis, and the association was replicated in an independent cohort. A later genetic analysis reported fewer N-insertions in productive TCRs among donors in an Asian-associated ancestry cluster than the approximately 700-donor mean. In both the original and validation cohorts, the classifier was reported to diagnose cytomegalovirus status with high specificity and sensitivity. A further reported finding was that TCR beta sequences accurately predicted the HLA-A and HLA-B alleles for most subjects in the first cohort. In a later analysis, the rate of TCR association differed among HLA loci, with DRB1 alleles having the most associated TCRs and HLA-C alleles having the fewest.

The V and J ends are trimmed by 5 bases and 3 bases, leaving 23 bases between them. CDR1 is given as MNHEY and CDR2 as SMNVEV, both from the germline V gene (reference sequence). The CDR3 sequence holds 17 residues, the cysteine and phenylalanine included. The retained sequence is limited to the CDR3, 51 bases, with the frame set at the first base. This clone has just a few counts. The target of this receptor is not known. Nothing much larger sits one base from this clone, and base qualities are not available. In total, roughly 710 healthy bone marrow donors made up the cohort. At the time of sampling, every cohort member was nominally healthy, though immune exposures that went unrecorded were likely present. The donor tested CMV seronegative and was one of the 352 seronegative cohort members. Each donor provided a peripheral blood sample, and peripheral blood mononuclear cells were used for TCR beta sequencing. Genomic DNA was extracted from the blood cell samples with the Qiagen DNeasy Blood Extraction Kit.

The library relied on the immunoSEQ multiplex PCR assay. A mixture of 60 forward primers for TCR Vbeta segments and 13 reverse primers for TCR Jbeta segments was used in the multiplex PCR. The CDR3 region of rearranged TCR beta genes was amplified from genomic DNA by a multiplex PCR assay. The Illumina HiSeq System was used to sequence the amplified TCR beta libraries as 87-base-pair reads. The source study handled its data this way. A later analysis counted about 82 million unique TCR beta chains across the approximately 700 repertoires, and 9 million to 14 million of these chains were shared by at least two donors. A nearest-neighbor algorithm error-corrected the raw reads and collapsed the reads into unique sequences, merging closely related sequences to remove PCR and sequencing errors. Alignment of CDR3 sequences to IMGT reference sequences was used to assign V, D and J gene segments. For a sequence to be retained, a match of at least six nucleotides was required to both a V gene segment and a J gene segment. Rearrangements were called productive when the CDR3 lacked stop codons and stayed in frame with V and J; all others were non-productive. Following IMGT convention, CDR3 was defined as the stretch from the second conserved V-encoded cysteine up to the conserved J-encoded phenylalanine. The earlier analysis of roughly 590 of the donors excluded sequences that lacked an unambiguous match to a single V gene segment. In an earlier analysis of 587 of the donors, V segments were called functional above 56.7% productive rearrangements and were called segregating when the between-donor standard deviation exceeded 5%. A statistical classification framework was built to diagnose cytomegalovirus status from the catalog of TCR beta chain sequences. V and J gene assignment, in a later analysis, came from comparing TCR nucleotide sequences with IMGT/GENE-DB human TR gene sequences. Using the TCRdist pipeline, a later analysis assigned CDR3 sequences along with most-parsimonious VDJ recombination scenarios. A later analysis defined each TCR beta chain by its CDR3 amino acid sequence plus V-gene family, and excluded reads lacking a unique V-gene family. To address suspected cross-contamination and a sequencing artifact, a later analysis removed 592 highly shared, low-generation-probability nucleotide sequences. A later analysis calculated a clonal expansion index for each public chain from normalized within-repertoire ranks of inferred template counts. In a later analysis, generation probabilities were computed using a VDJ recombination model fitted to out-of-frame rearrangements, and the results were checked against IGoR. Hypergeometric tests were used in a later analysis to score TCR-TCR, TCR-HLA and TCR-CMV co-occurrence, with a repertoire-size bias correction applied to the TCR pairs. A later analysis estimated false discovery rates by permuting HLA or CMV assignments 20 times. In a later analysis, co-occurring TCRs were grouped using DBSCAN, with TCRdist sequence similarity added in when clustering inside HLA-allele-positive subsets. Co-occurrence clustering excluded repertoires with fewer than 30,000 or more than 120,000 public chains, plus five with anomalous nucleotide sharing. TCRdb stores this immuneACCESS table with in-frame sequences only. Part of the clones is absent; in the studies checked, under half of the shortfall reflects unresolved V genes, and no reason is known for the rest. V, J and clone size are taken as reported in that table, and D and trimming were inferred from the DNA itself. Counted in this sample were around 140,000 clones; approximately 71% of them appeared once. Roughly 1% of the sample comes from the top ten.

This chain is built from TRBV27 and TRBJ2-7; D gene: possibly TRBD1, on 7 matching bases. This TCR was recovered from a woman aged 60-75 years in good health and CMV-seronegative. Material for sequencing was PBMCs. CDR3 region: CASSMGRGAEIFYEQYF. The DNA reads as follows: TGTGCCAGCAGTATGGGCAGGGGGGCAGAAATCTTCTACGAGCAGTACTTC.